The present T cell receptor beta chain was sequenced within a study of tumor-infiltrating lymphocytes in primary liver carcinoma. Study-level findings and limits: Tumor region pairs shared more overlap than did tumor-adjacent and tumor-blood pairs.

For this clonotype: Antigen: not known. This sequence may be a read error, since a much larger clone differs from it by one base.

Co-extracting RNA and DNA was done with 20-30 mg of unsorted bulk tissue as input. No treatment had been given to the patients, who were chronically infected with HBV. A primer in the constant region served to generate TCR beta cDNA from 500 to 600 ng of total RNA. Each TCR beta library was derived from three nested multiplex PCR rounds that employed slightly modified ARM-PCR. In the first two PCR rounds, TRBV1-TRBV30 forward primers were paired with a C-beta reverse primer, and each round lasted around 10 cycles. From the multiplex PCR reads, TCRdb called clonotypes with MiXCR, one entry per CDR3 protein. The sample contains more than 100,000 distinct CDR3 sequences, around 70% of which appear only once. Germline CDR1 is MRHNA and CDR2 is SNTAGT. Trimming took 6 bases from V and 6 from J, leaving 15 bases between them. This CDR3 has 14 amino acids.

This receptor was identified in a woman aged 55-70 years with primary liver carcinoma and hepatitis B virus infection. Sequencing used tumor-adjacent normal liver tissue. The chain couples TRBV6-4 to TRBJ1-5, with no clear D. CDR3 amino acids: CASSLDMIGQPQHF. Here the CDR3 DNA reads TGTGCCAGCAGCCTAGACATGATAGGTCAGCCCCAGCATTTT.